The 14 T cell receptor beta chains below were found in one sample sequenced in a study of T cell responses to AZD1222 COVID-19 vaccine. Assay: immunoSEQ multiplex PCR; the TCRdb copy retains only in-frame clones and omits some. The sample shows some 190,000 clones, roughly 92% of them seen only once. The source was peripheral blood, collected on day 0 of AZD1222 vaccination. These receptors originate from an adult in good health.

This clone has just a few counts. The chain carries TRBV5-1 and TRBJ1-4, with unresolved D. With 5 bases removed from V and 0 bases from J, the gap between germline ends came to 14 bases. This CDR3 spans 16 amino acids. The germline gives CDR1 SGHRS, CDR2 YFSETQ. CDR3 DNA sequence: TGCGCCAGCAGGTCGTCCAGTGGGGCAACTAATGAAAAACTGTTTTTT. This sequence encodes CASRSSSGATNEKLFF.

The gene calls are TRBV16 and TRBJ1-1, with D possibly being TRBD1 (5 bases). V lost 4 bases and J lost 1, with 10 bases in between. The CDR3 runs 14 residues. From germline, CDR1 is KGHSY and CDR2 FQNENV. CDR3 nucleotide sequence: TGTGCCAGCAGCCCACAGGCTCGGAACACTGAAGCTTTCTTT. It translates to CASSPQARNTEAFF.

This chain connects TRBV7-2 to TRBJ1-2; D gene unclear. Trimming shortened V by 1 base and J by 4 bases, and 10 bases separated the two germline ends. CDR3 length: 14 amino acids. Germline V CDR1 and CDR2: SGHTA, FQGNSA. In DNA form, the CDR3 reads TGTGCCAGCAGCTTAGATGAGACTTCCTATGGCTACACCTTC. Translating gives CASSLDETSYGYTF.

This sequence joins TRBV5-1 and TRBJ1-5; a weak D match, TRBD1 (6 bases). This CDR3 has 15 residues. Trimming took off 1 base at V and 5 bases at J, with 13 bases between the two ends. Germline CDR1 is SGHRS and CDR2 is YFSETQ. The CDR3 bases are TGCGCCAGCAGCTTGACAGGGATAGGGGATCAGCCCCAGCATTTT. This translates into CASSLTGIGDQPQHF.

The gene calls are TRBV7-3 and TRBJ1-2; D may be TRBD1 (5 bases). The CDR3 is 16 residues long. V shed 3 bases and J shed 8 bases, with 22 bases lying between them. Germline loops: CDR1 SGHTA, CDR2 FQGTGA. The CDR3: CASSFTPNSAGIGYTF. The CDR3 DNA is TGTGCCAGCAGCTTCACCCCTAACTCGGCAGGGATAGGCTACACCTTC.

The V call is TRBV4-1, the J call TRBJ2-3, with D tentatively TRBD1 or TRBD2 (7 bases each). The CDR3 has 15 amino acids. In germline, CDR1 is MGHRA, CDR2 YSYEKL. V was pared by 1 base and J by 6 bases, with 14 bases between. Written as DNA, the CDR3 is TGCGCCAGCAGCCAAGCTTCCCAGGGGGGGGATACGCAGTATTTT. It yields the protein CASSQASQGGDTQYF.

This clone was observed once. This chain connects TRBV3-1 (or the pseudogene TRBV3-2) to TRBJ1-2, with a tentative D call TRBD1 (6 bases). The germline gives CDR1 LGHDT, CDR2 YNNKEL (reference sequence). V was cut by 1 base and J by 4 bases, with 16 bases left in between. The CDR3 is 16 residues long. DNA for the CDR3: TGTGCCAGCAGCCAAGGATCCGGGGGCGTCTCCTATGGCTACACCTTC. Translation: CASSQGSGGVSYGYTF.

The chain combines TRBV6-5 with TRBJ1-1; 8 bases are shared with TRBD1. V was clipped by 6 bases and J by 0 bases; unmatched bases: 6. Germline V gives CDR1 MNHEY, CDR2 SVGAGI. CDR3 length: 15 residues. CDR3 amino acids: CASRKGQALNTEAFF. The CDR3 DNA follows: TGTGCCAGCAGAAAGGGACAGGCCCTGAACACTGAAGCTTTCTTT.

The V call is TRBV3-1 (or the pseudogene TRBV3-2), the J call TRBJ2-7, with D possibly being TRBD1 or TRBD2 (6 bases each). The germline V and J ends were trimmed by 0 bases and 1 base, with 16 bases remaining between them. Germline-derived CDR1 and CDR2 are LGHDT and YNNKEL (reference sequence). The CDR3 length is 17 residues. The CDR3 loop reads CASSQDIRRGASYEQYF. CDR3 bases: TGTGCCAGCAGCCAAGATATTCGGAGGGGGGCGTCCTACGAGCAGTACTTC.

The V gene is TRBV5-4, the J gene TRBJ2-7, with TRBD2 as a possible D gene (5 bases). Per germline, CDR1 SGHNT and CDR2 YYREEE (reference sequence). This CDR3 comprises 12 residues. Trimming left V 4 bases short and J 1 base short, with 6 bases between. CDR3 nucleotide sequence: TGTGCCAGCAGCCGGGAATCCTACGAGCAGTACTTC. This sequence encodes CASSRESYEQYF.

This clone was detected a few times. CDR3 region: CATSGDRATWGYTF. The CDR3, as DNA: TGTGCCACCAGTGGGGACAGGGCCACTTGGGGCTACACCTTC. The genes are TRBV24-1 and TRBJ1-2; TRBD1 aligns across 9 bases. The CDR3 is made up of 14 amino acids. Looked up from germline, CDR1 is KGHDR and CDR2 is SFDVKD. Trimming removed 5 bases from V and 8 bases from J; junction bases left unmatched: 8.

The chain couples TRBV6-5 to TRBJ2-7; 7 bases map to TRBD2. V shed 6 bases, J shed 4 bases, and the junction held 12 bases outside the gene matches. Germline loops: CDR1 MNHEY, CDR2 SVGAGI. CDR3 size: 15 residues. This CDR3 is CASRVLGGGGYEQYF. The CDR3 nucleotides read TGTGCCAGCAGAGTCTTGGGGGGGGGTGGTTACGAGCAGTACTTC.

The CDR3 nucleotides are TGTGCCAGCAGTTTTCTAGATGCCGGGGAGCTGTTTTTT. Its translation: CASSFLDAGELFF. This chain connects TRBV11-2 to TRBJ2-2; no clear D gene. The CDR3 extends over 13 amino acids. The V end was cut by 6 bases, the J end by 6 bases, with 11 bases between. From germline, CDR1 is SGHAT and CDR2 FQNNGV.

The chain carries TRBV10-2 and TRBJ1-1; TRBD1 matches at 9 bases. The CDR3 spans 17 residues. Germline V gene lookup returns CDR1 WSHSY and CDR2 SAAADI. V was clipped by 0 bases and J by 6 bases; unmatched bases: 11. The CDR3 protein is CASSESRTGTGFSEAFF. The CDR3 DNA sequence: TGCGCCAGCAGTGAGTCACGGACCGGGACAGGGTTTTCTGAAGCTTTCTTT.